These 10 T cell receptor beta chains share one sample of origin, sequenced in a study of blood T cell repertoires in COVID-19. Here immunoSEQ multiplex PCR was the method, and the copy in TCRdb shows in-frame clones only, minus some. The sample has 45,000 or so clones, approximately 80% seen once. Sequencing was done on a sample of peripheral blood. The receptors here all came from a man aged 65-85 years with acute or convalescent COVID-19.

The chain links TRBV6-5 to TRBJ1-1; weak D call: TRBD1 (6 bases). The CDR3 length is 13 residues. V lost 7 bases to trimming and J lost 10 bases, with 19 bases between them. Looked up from germline, CDR1 is MNHEY and CDR2 is SVGAGI. The CDR3 region is CASTTGSRIGAFF. In DNA, the CDR3 is TGTGCCAGCACCACAGGGTCTCGGATAGGAGCTTTCTTT.

This chain joins TRBV7-8 and TRBJ1-4; D is ambiguous. Germline loops: CDR1 SGHVS, CDR2 FQNEAQ. Trimming took 2 bases from V and 0 from J, leaving 13 bases between them. The CDR3 is made up of 17 amino acids. This CDR3 is CASSLISGSATNEKLFF. As DNA, the CDR3 is TGTGCCAGCAGCTTAATTTCGGGGTCGGCAACTAATGAAAAACTGTTTTTT.

The gene calls are TRBV18 and TRBJ2-1; 10 bases agree with TRBD2. The V gene end was trimmed by 3 bases and the J gene end by 5 bases; junction bases not matched to a gene: 7. This CDR3 has 16 amino acids. Germline V lookup: CDR1 KGHSH, CDR2 LQKENI. The CDR3 sequence is CASSPDTSGANNEQFF. The CDR3 DNA is TGTGCCAGCTCACCCGACACTAGCGGGGCCAACAATGAGCAGTTCTTC.

The chain carries TRBV18 and TRBJ1-3; 7 nucleotides align to TRBD1. This CDR3 comprises 15 residues. Germline V gene sequence: CDR1 KGHSH, CDR2 LQKENI. Trimming took 2 bases from V and 7 from J; bases not matched to a gene: 8. CDR3 loop: CASSPTRGLGNTIYF. Here the CDR3 DNA reads TGTGCCAGCTCACCAACTAGGGGGCTTGGCAACACCATATATTTT.

The chain recombines TRBV10-1 with TRBJ2-1; TRBD2 agrees at 10 bases. The CDR3 length is 16 residues. Germline lookup yields CDR1 WNHNN and CDR2 SYGVQD (reference sequence). Unmatched junction bases numbered 7, after V lost 4 bases and J lost 4 bases. This chain's CDR3 is CASSGGSGGTYNEQFF. CDR3 nucleotide sequence: TGCGCCAGCAGTGGGGGTAGCGGGGGGACGTACAATGAGCAGTTCTTC.

This clone was seen a few times. The chain is built from TRBV30 and TRBJ1-2; no firm D call. CDR1 and CDR2 (germline): GTSNPN, SVGIG (reference sequence). Trimming shortened V by 2 bases and J by 4 bases, and 11 bases separated the two germline ends. CDR3 length equals 13 residues. The CDR3: CAWSKRAPYGYTF. In nucleotides, the CDR3 is TGTGCCTGGAGTAAGAGGGCCCCCTATGGCTACACCTTC. Based on the CDR3 plus reference TRBV30 and TRBJ1-2, the full variable domain is SQTIHQWPATLVQPVGSPLSLECTVEGTSNPNLYWYRQAAGRGLQLLFYSVGIGQISSEVPQNLSASRPQDRQFILSSKKLLLSDSGFYLCAWSKRAPYGYTFGSGTRLTVV.

The rearrangement uses TRBV7-9 and TRBJ1-5, with TRBD1 as a possible D gene (5 bases). The CDR3 runs to 14 residues. The V end lost 2 bases, the J end lost 6 bases, and 11 bases lay between the germline ends. The germline gives CDR1 SEHNR, CDR2 FQNEAQ (reference sequence). CDR3 residues: CASSLPGYRQPQHF. Here the CDR3 DNA reads TGTGCCAGCAGCTTACCAGGGTACCGTCAGCCCCAGCATTTT. Looking up the rest from reference TRBV7-9 and TRBJ1-5 gives the full variable domain: DTGVSQNPRHKITKRGQNVTFRCDPISEHNRLYWYRQTLGQGPEFLTYFQNEAQLEKSRLLSDRFSAERPKGSFSTLEIQRTEQGDSAMYLCASSLPGYRQPQHFGDGTRLSIL.

V gene TRBV4-3 combines with J gene TRBJ1-1, with TRBD1 matching over 9 bases. The trim removed 4 bases at V and 5 bases at J, leaving 11 bases unmatched. Germline CDR1 reads LGHNA; CDR2 reads YSLEER. The CDR3 has 16 amino acids. CDR3 amino acids: CASSPGQGDVVTEAFF. In nucleotides, the CDR3 is TGCGCCAGCAGCCCGGGACAGGGAGATGTAGTGACTGAAGCTTTCTTT.

The chain uses TRBV6-5 and TRBJ1-1, with a possible D match to TRBD1 (5 bases). This CDR3 has 14 residues. V was clipped by 3 bases and J by 5 bases, with 13 bases between them. Germline V lookup: CDR1 MNHEY, CDR2 SVGAGI. CDR3 amino acids: CASSYWGEGTEAFF. CDR3 nucleotides: TGTGCCAGCAGTTATTGGGGGGAGGGTACTGAAGCTTTCTTT.

This clone has only one observation. The rearrangement joins TRBV19 to TRBJ2-5, with a possible D match to TRBD2 (5 bases). Germline V gene lookup returns CDR1 LNHDA and CDR2 SQIVND (reference sequence). CDR3 length: 13 amino acids. The ends were cut back, 1 base at V and 5 bases at J, with 8 bases in the middle. The CDR3 spells CASSIARRETQYF. Written as DNA, the CDR3 is TGTGCCAGTAGTATAGCCAGGAGGGAGACCCAGTACTTC.